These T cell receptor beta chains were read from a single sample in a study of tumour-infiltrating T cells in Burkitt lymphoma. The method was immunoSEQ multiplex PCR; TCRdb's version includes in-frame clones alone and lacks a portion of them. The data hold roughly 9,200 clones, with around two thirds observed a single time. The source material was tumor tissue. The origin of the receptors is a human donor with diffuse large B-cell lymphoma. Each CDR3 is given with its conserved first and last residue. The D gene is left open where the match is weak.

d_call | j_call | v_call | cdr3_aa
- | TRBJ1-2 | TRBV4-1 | CASSPSGGPKQNYGYTF
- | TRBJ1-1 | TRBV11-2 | CASSPGVGILGAFF
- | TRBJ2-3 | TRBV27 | CASTESTGFGDTQYF
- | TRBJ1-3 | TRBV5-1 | CASSLSSGNTIYF
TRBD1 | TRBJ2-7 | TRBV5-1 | CASSLYTGTGGIYEQYF
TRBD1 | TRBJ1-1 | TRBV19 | CASSPSGTANTEAFF
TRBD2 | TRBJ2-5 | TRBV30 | CAWSRASGGQETQYF
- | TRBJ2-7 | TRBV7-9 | CASSQRADSYEQYF
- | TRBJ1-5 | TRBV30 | CAWSVRVNQPQHF
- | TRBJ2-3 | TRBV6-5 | CASSFRRGTDTQYF
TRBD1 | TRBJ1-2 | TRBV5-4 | CASSHRTGGNYGYTF
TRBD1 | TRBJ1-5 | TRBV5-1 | CASSLGTGGQPQHF
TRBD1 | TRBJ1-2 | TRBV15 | CATSETTGVYGYTF
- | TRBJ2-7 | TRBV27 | CASSLVAGVEQYF
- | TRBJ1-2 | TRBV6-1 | CASSDTYDYGYTF
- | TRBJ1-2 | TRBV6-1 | CASSDVRQNYGYTF
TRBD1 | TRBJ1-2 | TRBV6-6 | CASSSPDRAGVGYTF
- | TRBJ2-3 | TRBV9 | CASSVGRFSTDTQYF
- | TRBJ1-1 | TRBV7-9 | CASSVYDTEAFF
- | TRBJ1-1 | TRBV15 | CATSRDLGREAFF
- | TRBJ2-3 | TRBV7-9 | CASSRDSADTQYF
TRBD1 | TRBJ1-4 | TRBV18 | CASSPLSGGGTNEKLFF
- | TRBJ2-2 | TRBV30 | CAWSVNWGAGELFF
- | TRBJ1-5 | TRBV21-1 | CASSEPQATNQPQHF
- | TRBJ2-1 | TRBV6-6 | CASSPTGITYNEQFF
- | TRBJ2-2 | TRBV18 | CASSPESTVPGELFF
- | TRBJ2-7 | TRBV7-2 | CASSLAPGEQYF
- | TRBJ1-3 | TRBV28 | CASSFVTGLSGNTIYF
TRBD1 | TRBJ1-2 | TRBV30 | CAWSVNFRDRGIPYGYTF
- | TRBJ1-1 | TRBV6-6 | CASSLPGDNTEAFF
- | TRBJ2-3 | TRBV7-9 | CASSYVSHVDTQYF
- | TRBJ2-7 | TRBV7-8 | CASSLVGGSYEQYF
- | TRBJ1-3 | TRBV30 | CAFPGVSGNTIYF
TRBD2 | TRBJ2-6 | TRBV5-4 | CASSPRTGGSGANVLTF
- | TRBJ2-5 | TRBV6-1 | CASSETGTGQETQYF
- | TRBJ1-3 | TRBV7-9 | CASSSTVGGPGNTIYF
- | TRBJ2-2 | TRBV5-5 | CASSLDRGNTGELFF
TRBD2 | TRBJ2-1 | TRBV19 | CASSTFPGTSGGPDEQFF
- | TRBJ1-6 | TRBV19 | CASSITGIDSPLHF
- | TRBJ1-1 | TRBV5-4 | CASSSPGLEAFF
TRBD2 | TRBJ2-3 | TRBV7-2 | CASTVAGGSPDTQYF
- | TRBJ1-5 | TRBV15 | CATSREWREAGNQPQHF
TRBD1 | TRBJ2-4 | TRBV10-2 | CASSRGQGRAIQYF
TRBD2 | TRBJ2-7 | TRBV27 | CASSFRAGDVYEQYF
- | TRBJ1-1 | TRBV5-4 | CASSPDRGNTEAFF
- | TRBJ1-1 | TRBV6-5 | CASSSPKGVNTEAFF
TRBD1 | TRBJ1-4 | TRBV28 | CASRRQGPLIKLFF
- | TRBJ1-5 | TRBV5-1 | CASSQSGSGNQPQHF
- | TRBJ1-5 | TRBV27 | CASSPIGRNQPQHF
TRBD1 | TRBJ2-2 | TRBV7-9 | CASSRDPGTGNTGELFF
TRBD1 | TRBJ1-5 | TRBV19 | CASSKWGQGGQPQHF
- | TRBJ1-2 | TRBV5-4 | CASSLTGRPYGYTF